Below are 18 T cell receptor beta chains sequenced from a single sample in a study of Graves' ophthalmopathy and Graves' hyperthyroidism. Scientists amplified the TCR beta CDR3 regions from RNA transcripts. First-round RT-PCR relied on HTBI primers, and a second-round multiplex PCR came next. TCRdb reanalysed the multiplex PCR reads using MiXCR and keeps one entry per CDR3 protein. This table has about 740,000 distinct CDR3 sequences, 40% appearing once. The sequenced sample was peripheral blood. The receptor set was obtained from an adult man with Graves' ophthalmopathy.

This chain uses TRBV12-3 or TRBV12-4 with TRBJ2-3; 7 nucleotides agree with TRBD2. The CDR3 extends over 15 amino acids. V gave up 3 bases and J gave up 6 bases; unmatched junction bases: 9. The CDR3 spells CASSLGGRGLDTQYF. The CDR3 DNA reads TGTGCCAGCAGTTTGGGAGGGAGAGGGTTGGATACGCAGTATTTT.

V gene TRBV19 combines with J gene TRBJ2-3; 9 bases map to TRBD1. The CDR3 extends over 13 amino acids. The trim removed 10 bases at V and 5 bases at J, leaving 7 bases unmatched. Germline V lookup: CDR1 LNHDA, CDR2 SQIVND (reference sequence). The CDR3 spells CATGQGLIDTQYF. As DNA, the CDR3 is TGTGCCACCGGACAGGGGTTGATAGATACGCAGTATTTT.

The DNA for the CDR3 is TGTGCCAGCAGAGCCGGGACTAGCGCTTCCTACGAGCAGTACTTC. Its protein product is CASRAGTSASYEQYF. The J gene is TRBJ2-7, the V gene TRBV5-4, with 10 nucleotides matching TRBD2. V dropped 5 bases and J dropped 1; count of bases not matched to a gene: 6. The CDR3 runs 15 residues. CDR1 SGHNT and CDR2 YYREEE come from the germline V gene (reference sequence).

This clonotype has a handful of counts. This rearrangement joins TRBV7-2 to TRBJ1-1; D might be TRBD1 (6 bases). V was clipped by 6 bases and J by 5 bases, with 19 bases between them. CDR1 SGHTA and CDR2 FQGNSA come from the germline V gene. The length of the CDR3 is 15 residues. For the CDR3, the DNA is TGTGCCAGCAGTTTTGGGCCAGGGGAGACTACTGAAGCTTTCTTT. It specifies CASSFGPGETTEAFF.

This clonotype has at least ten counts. In DNA, the CDR3 is TGTGCCAGCAGTATGGGGGGTGAAAAACTGTTTTTT. This gives the protein CASSMGGEKLFF. This chain joins TRBV27 and TRBJ1-4, with D possibly being TRBD1 (5 bases). CDR3 length: 12 amino acids. Germline V gives CDR1 MNHEY, CDR2 SMNVEV (reference sequence). Trimming removed 5 bases at V and 7 bases at J, with 8 bases between.

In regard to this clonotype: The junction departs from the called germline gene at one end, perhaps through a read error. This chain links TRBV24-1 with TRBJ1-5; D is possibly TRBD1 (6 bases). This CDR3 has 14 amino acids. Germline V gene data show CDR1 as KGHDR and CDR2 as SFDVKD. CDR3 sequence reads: CASSFGGDNQPQHF. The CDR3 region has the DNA TGTGCCAGCAGTTTTGGGGGCGACAATCAGCCCCAGCATTTT.

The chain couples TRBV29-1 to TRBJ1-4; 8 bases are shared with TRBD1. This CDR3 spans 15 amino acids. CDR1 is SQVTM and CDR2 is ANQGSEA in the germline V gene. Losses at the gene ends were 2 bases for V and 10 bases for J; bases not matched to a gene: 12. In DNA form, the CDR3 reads TGCAGCGTTGAATTTGGCAGGGGGCAGGGAGGAAAACTGTTTTTT. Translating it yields CSVEFGRGQGGKLFF.

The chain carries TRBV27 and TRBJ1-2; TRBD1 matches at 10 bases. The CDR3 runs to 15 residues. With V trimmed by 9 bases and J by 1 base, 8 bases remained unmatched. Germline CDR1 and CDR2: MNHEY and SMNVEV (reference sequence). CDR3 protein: CASRTGGKVNYGYTF. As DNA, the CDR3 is TGTGCCAGTAGGACAGGGGGAAAAGTTAACTATGGCTACACCTTC.

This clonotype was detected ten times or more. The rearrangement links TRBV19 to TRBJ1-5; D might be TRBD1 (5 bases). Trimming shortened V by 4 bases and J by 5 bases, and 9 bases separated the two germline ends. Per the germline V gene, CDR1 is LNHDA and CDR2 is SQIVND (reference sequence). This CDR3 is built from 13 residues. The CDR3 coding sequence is TGTGCCAGTAGTAGGGGCAGCTATCAGCCCCAGCATTTT. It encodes CASSRGSYQPQHF.

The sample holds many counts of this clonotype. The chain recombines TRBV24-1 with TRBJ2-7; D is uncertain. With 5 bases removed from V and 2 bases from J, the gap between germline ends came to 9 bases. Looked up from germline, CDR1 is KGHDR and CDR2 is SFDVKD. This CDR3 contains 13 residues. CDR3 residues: CATSGHGTYEQYF. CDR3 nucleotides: TGTGCCACCAGTGGTCACGGAACCTACGAGCAGTACTTC.

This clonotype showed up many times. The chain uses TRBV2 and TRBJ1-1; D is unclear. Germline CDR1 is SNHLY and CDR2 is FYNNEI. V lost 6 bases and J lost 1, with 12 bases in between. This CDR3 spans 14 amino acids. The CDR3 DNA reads TGTGCCAGCAGGGTGCGACAAACGAACACTGAAGCTTTCTTT. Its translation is CASRVRQTNTEAFF. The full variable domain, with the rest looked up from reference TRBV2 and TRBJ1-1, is EPEVTQTPSHQVTQMGQEVILRCVPISNHLYFYWYRQILGQKVEFLVSFYNNEISEKSEIFDDQFSVERPDGSNFTLKIRSTKLEDSAMYFCASRVRQTNTEAFFGQGTRLTVV.

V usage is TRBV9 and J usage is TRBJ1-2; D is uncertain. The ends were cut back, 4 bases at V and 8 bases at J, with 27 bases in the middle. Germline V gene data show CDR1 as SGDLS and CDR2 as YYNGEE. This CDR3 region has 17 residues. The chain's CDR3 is CASSQDALGLDGRGYTF. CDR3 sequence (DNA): TGTGCCAGCAGCCAAGATGCCCTGGGCCTGGATGGCAGAGGCTACACCTTC.

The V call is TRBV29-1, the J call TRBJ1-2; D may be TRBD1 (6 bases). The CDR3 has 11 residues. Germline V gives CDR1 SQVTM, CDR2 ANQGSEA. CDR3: CTAQGYYGYTF. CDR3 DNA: TGCACCGCACAGGGATACTATGGCTACACCTTC.

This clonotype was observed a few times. The CDR3 loop is CSVRTRWTGVWWGYTF. CDR3 in DNA: TGCAGTGTTCGTACCCGATGGACAGGGGTATGGTGGGGCTACACCTTC. The gene calls are TRBV20-1 and TRBJ1-2, with TRBD1 identical over 9 bases. This CDR3 region has 16 residues. V trimming: 7 bases; J trimming: 8 bases; junction bases outside the gene matches: 20. CDR1 is DFQATT, CDR2 SNEGSKA, per germline (reference sequence).

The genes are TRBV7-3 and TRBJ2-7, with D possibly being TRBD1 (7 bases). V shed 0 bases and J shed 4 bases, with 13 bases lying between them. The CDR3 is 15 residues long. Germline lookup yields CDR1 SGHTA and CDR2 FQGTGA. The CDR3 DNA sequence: TGTGCCAGCAGCTTAACCGGGCAGGGGGGTTACGAGCAGTACTTC. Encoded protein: CASSLTGQGGYEQYF.

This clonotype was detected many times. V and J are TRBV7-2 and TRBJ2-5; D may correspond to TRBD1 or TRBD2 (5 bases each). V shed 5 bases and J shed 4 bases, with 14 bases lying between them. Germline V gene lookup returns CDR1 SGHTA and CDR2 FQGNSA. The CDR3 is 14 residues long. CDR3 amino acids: CASSPQRGRETQYF. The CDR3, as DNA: TGTGCCAGCAGCCCACAAAGGGGACGAGAGACCCAGTACTTC.

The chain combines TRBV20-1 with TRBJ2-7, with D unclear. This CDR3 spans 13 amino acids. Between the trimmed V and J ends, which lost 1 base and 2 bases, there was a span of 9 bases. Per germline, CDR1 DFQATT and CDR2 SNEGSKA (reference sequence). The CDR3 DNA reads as TGCAGTGCTAGAGTCCACAAAACCTACGAGCAGTACTTC. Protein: CSARVHKTYEQYF.

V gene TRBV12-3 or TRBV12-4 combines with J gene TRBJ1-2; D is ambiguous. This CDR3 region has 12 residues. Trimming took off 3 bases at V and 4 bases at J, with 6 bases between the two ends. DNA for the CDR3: TGTGCCAGCAGTTTTGTAGGCTATGGCTACACCTTC. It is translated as CASSFVGYGYTF.